The clone carrying this T cell receptor (beta chain) was counted between two and nine times. What it binds is unknown. The sample is drawn from a study of response to subunit inactivated influenza vaccine. One entry per CDR3 protein, called by TCRdb with MiXCR from the RT-PCR reads. The sample yields 800,000 to 1,000,000 distinct CDR3 sequences, 21% seen once. Whole-study findings and limits: Few new T cells, the authors suggested, are recruited by each seasonal influenza vaccination.

The source material was PBMCs from blood, sampled around 5 days after vaccination. This TCR derives from a man aged 50 to 60 who received an inactivated influenza vaccine.

The DNA for the CDR3 is TGTGCCAGCACGCGGGCAAAGAACACTGAAGCTTTCTTT. Its translation is CASTRAKNTEAFF. V usage is TRBV6-1 and J usage is TRBJ1-1; D is undetermined. CDR1 is MNHNS, CDR2 SASEGT, per germline. This CDR3 has 13 residues. Trimming took 7 bases from V and 1 from J, leaving 10 bases between them.